Presented here are 13 T cell receptor beta chains from one specimen sequenced in a study of shared clonotypes between healthy human individuals (dated by TCRdb to the early 2020s). The library relied on the immunoSEQ multiplex PCR assay. Imported from immuneACCESS, the table was reduced by TCRdb to in-frame sequences with V and J called. These copies leave out some clones; in studies compared against another copy, an unresolved V gene accounts for under half, and the cause of the remainder is not known. This sample comprises roughly 1.5 million clones, 98% of them detected only once. Around 0.45% of the sample rests with the top ten. Sequenced sample: naive CD4+ T cells sorted from blood. The cell subset or site label of this sample denotes: CD45RA+ positively selected. These receptors came from a man in his thirties or forties in good health.

The genes are TRBV7-8 and TRBJ1-5, with unresolved D. Germline V gene sequence: CDR1 SGHVS, CDR2 FQNEAQ. The CDR3 sequence is 12 residues long. Trimming left V 0 bases short and J 4 bases short, with 1 base between. The CDR3 DNA reads TGTGCCAGCAGCTTAGCTAATCAGCCCCAGCATTTT. Its translation: CASSLANQPQHF.

This chain connects TRBV29-1 to TRBJ2-7; possibly TRBD1 for D (6 bases). Trimming shortened V by 5 bases and J by 5 bases, and 16 bases separated the two germline ends. The CDR3 is 13 residues long. Germline V gives CDR1 SQVTM, CDR2 ANQGSEA. The CDR3 sequence is CSVRAGAIDEQYF. The CDR3 DNA reads TGCAGCGTTCGGGCAGGGGCAATTGACGAGCAGTACTTC.

Concerning this clone itself: Additional DNA sequences in this sample encode the identical CDR3. J is TRBJ2-7 and V is TRBV5-1; D possibly uses TRBD1 or TRBD2 (6 bases each). The CDR3 spans 15 residues. Germline V lookup: CDR1 SGHRS, CDR2 YFSETQ. V gave up 2 bases and J gave up 2 bases, with 14 bases separating them. CDR3 nucleotide sequence: TGCGCCAGCAGCTTAGGGGGAGGCCTAGCCTACGAGCAGTACTTC. This encodes CASSLGGGLAYEQYF.

The rearrangement links TRBV4-2 to TRBJ2-2; 8 positions agree with TRBD2. The CDR3 totals 22 residues. V was clipped by 4 bases and J by 5 bases; unmatched bases: 27. CDR1 and CDR2 (germline): LGHNA, YNFKEQ. Here the CDR3 reads CASSPGRASGLWSDYRTGELFF. CDR3 DNA: TGTGCCAGCAGCCCCGGTAGGGCTAGCGGGTTATGGTCCGACTACAGGACCGGGGAGCTGTTTTTT.

The chain employs TRBV18 and TRBJ2-2, with 11 nucleotides matching TRBD2. The CDR3 consists of 18 residues. V shed 6 bases, J shed 2 bases, and the junction held 11 bases outside the gene matches. In germline, CDR1 is KGHSH, CDR2 LQKENI. This CDR3 is CASSPRKTSGANTGELFF. In DNA form, the CDR3 reads TGTGCCAGCTCCCCGAGGAAGACTAGCGGGGCTAACACCGGGGAGCTGTTTTTT.

This clone was seen a single time. This chain uses TRBV6-4 with TRBJ2-1, with TRBD2 as a possible D gene (5 bases). V gave up 6 bases and J gave up 0 bases, with 18 bases separating them. The germline gives CDR1 MRHNA, CDR2 SNTAGT. This CDR3 is built from 17 residues. The CDR3 DNA reads as TGTGCCAGCAGCCTAGTGGTAGCGCAGAGCTCCTACAATGAGCAGTTCTTC. It yields the protein CASSLVVAQSSYNEQFF.

V gene TRBV19 combines with J gene TRBJ2-2, with TRBD2 as a possible D gene (5 bases). Germline CDR1 and CDR2: LNHDA and SQIVND (reference sequence). The CDR3 totals 14 residues. CDR3 amino acids: CANRAEEHTGELFF. CDR3 coding DNA: TGTGCTAATAGGGCGGAGGAGCACACCGGGGAGCTGTTTTTT.

This sequence joins TRBV28 and TRBJ2-7; D is possibly TRBD1 or TRBD2 (5 bases each). The V gene's germline CDR1 is MDHEN and CDR2 SYDVKM. Trimming took 4 bases from V and 7 from J, leaving 17 bases between them. This CDR3 has 14 amino acids. The CDR3 spells CASSSPGRKIEQYF. The CDR3 nucleotides are TGTGCCAGCAGTTCACCGGGACGGAAAATAGAGCAGTACTTC.

This chain joins TRBV7-9 and TRBJ2-1; TRBD2 aligns across 8 bases. V lost 7 bases to trimming and J lost 1 base; unmatched junction nucleotides: 9. The CDR3 runs to 16 residues. The germline V gene has CDR1 SEHNR and CDR2 FQNEAQ (reference sequence). CDR3 amino acids: CASILSGRGSYNEQFF. DNA for the CDR3: TGTGCCAGCATACTAAGCGGGAGAGGTTCCTACAATGAGCAGTTCTTC.

This clone was found once. The genes are TRBV4-3 and TRBJ2-1; 12 bases are a match to TRBD2. The CDR3 runs to 16 residues. After removal of 4 bases from V and 4 bases from J, the junction contained 5 bases not matched to a gene. The germline V gene has CDR1 LGHNA and CDR2 YSLEER. Written as DNA, the CDR3 is TGCGCCAGCAGCCCCAGACTAGCGGGAGATTACAATGAGCAGTTCTTC. Translating it yields CASSPRLAGDYNEQFF.

The J gene is TRBJ1-1, the V gene TRBV11-1, with 7 nucleotides matching TRBD1. The CDR3 runs to 16 residues. Germline CDR1 SGHAT, CDR2 FQDESV (reference sequence). With V trimmed by 5 bases and J by 0 bases, 9 bases remained unmatched. The CDR3 DNA is TGTGCCAGCAGCCAAGACAGGGCGTTCATGAACACTGAAGCTTTCTTT. Its translation: CASSQDRAFMNTEAFF.

The rearrangement uses TRBV5-6 and TRBJ2-5; 10 bases match TRBD2. CDR1 is SGHDT, CDR2 YYEEEE, per germline. J gave up 5 bases and V 2 bases, and 6 bases lay outside the gene matches. CDR3 length: 15 amino acids. The CDR3: CASSLVAGGFETQYF. The CDR3, as DNA: TGTGCCAGCAGCTTAGTAGCGGGAGGTTTTGAGACCCAGTACTTC. Full variable domain (rest looked up from reference TRBV5-6 and TRBJ2-5): DAGVTQSPTHLIKTRGQQVTLRCSPKSGHDTVSWYQQALGQGPQFIFQYYEEEERQRGNFPDRFSGHQFPNYSSELNVNALLLGDSALYLCASSLVAGGFETQYFGPGTRLLVL.

This clone has only one observation. The sample holds other DNA sequences that translate to the same CDR3. V gene TRBV6-5 combines with J gene TRBJ2-7; D unresolved. The germline CDR1 and CDR2 sequences are MNHEY and SVGAGI. This CDR3 has 14 amino acids. V lost 2 bases and J 0 bases, leaving 8 bases between the germline ends. In DNA, the CDR3 is TGTGCCAGCAGTTACATCGGTAGCTCCTACGAGCAGTACTTC. Translation gives CASSYIGSSYEQYF.